This entry lists 19 T cell receptor beta chains sequenced from one sample in a study of T cells in Graves' hyperthyroidism and ophthalmopathy. RNA transcripts were the template for amplifying TCR beta CDR3 regions. HTBI primers were the set used in a first-round RT-PCR of the TCR CDR3. TCRdb re-analysed the multiplex PCR reads in MiXCR, keeping a single row per CDR3 protein. Here the sample spans approximately 620,000 distinct CDR3 sequences, about 16% being singletons. The sequenced sample was blood. The origin of the receptors is a woman aged 40 to 50 with Graves' ophthalmopathy.

This clonotype was found many times. CDR3 coding DNA: TGCAGTGCTAGAGTGGGCAGCACCTACGAGCAGTACTTC. Its protein product is CSARVGSTYEQYF. The chain joins TRBV20-1 to TRBJ2-7; unclear D gene. Germline V lookup: CDR1 DFQATT, CDR2 SNEGSKA (reference sequence). Deletions cut 1 base from V and 2 bases from J, with 9 bases between. The CDR3 sequence is 13 residues long.

This clonotype was seen a few times. J is TRBJ2-2 and V is TRBV6-5, with D uncertain. Germline CDR1 MNHEY, CDR2 SVGAGI. V lost 0 bases to trimming and J lost 2 bases, with 13 bases between them. The CDR3 runs to 17 residues. CDR3 DNA: TGTGCCAGCAGTTACTCGAGACTCGGGTTTAACACCGGGGAGCTGTTTTTT. Encoded protein: CASSYSRLGFNTGELFF.

This clonotype was seen only a few times. The chain has TRBV12-3 or TRBV12-4 and TRBJ1-5, with D uncertain. V was cut by 3 bases and J by 7 bases, with 10 bases left in between. CDR3 length: 13 residues. This CDR3 is CASSFEGIQPQHF. DNA of the CDR3: TGTGCCAGCAGTTTTGAGGGTATCCAGCCCCAGCATTTT.

This chain uses TRBV7-6 with TRBJ2-5; 10 bases agree with TRBD2. The CDR3 spans 16 residues. Germline assignment: CDR1 SGHVS and CDR2 FNYEAQ. V shed 5 bases and J 2 bases; nucleotides not matched to a gene: 8. This CDR3 reads CASSRRTSGPQETQYF. The CDR3, as DNA: TGTGCCAGCAGCCGACGGACTAGCGGACCTCAAGAGACCCAGTACTTC.

This clonotype was recorded at least ten times. V usage is TRBV20-1 and J usage is TRBJ2-7; 7 positions match TRBD2. Germline CDR1 is DFQATT and CDR2 is SNEGSKA (reference sequence). J lost 2 bases, V lost 3 bases, and 13 bases had no gene match. The CDR3 contains 16 residues. CDR3 bases: TGCAGTGCTAGGCGAGTGGGAGGCGGGGGAGCCTACGAGCAGTACTTC. It encodes CSARRVGGGGAYEQYF.

This clonotype was detected only a few times. The chain links TRBV6-2 or TRBV6-3 to TRBJ2-1; 11 positions agree with TRBD2. The CDR3 is 15 amino acids. The trim removed 6 bases at V and 5 bases at J, leaving 6 bases unmatched. The germline V gene has CDR1 MNHEY and CDR2 SVGEGT. The CDR3 DNA is TGTGCCAGCAGAACTAGACTAGCGGGAAACAATGAGCAGTTCTTC. Protein product: CASRTRLAGNNEQFF.

This clonotype was seen only a few times. This chain links TRBV2 with TRBJ1-4; D is unresolved. CDR3 size: 11 residues. Deletions cut 3 bases from V and 13 bases from J, with 9 bases between. Germline V gives CDR1 SNHLY, CDR2 FYNNEI. CDR3 sequence reads: CASSDRAGLFF. The CDR3 coding sequence is TGTGCCAGCAGTGATCGGGCAGGACTGTTTTTT.

A few counts support this clonotype. This chain joins TRBV7-2 and TRBJ2-5, with TRBD2 matching over 7 bases. This CDR3 is built from 14 residues. In germline, CDR1 is SGHTA, CDR2 FQGNSA. With 5 bases clipped from V and 5 bases from J, the junction kept 8 bases outside the gene matches. CDR3 amino acids: CASSPHTSVETQYF. CDR3 coding DNA: TGTGCCAGCAGCCCGCATACTAGCGTGGAGACCCAGTACTTC. The whole variable domain, filled in from reference TRBV7-2 and TRBJ2-5, reads GAGVSQSPSNKVTEKGKDVELRCDPISGHTALYWYRQSLGQGLEFLIYFQGNSAPDKSGLPSDRFSAERTGGSVSTLTIQRTQQEDSAVYLCASSPHTSVETQYFGPGTRLLVL.

This clonotype turned up a few times. V usage is TRBV11-2 and J usage is TRBJ2-4, with 8 nucleotides matching TRBD1. The CDR3 is 12 amino acids. V shed 0 bases, J shed 14 bases, and the junction held 3 bases outside the gene matches. CDR1 is SGHAT and CDR2 is FQNNGV in the germline V gene. CDR3 sequence (DNA): TGTGCCAGCAGCTTAGAGGGACAGGATGAGTACTTC. Residues: CASSLEGQDEYF. The full variable domain, with the rest looked up from reference TRBV11-2 and TRBJ2-4, is EAGVAQSPRYKIIEKRQSVAFWCNPISGHATLYWYQQILGQGPKLLIQFQNNGVVDDSQLPKDRFSAERLKGVDSTLKIQPAKLEDSAVYLCASSLEGQDEYFGAGTRLSVL.

The rearrangement joins TRBV4-2 to TRBJ2-7; 8 bases are a match to TRBD2. Germline CDR1 reads LGHNA; CDR2 reads YNFKEQ. CDR3 length: 16 residues. With V trimmed by 0 bases and J by 7 bases, 11 bases remained unmatched. In DNA, the CDR3 is TGTGCCAGCAGCCAAGATCGGGGTAGCGGGGCGGGTGAGCAGTACTTC. Residues: CASSQDRGSGAGEQYF.

This clonotype was seen repeatedly, ten times or more. The chain has TRBV20-1 and TRBJ1-2; 8 bases align to TRBD1. The CDR3 runs 16 residues. V shed 1 base and J 0 bases; nucleotides not matched to a gene: 7. Germline CDR1 is DFQATT and CDR2 is SNEGSKA (reference sequence). In DNA form, the CDR3 reads TGCAGTGCTAGAGGACCAGGGGGCTCGCCTAACTATGGCTACACCTTC. Translated, it gives CSARGPGGSPNYGYTF.

This clonotype showed up just a few times. The chain has TRBV6-1 and TRBJ1-5; D is uncertain. The CDR3 spans 14 residues. Trimming left V 10 bases short and J 0 bases short, with 13 bases between. Germline assignment: CDR1 MNHNS and CDR2 SASEGT. The DNA of the CDR3 is TGTGCCACTGACCTGGGGAGTAGCAATCAGCCCCAGCATTTT. Protein product: CATDLGSSNQPQHF.

The chain joins TRBV28 to TRBJ2-1, with D perhaps assigned TRBD1 or TRBD2 (5 bases each). CDR1 is MDHEN, CDR2 SYDVKM, per germline. This CDR3 has 15 amino acids. V was clipped by 4 bases and J by 7 bases, with 17 bases between them. CDR3 coding DNA: TGTGCCAGCAGTTCGGGAACAGGTGCATTGAATGAGCAGTTCTTC. Translating gives CASSSGTGALNEQFF.

Regarding this clonotype: Germline and junction disagree at one end, which may indicate a read error. V and J are TRBV24-1 and TRBJ2-7; perhaps D is TRBD1 or TRBD2 (5 bases each). This CDR3 contains 14 residues. In germline, CDR1 is KGHDR, CDR2 SFDVKD. The CDR3 here is CAASDAGTSREQYF. The CDR3 DNA follows: TGTGCCGCCAGTGATGCCGGGACCAGTCGGGAGCAGTACTTC.

This clonotype was detected only a few times. The rearrangement links TRBV28 to TRBJ2-6, with unresolved D. Germline CDR1 is MDHEN and CDR2 is SYDVKM. This CDR3 is built from 16 residues. With 4 bases removed from V and 4 bases from J, the gap between germline ends came to 14 bases. CDR3 DNA sequence: TGTGCCAGCAGTTCGGCCAGCGAGCGCGGGGCCAACGTCCTGACTTTC. This codes for CASSSASERGANVLTF. Full variable domain (rest looked up from reference TRBV28 and TRBJ2-6): DVKVTQSSRYLVKRTGEKVFLECVQDMDHENMFWYRQDPGLGLRLIYFSYDVKMKEKGDIPEGYSVSREKKERFSLILESASTNQTSMYLCASSSASERGANVLTFGAGSRLTVL.

The gene calls are TRBV20-1 and TRBJ1-1; D is unclear. Germline V gene sequence: CDR1 DFQATT, CDR2 SNEGSKA (reference sequence). V gave up 1 base and J gave up 1 base, with 10 bases separating them. This CDR3 has 14 residues. In DNA form, the CDR3 reads TGCAGTGCTAGAGGCGTAGGAAGGAACACTGAAGCTTTCTTT. Its translation is CSARGVGRNTEAFF.

This clonotype came up a few times. This rearrangement joins TRBV7-9 to TRBJ2-5; 12 bases map to TRBD1. Germline loops: CDR1 SEHNR, CDR2 FQNEAQ (reference sequence). The CDR3 has 15 amino acids. The ends lost 6 bases at V and 5 bases at J; junction bases unmatched: 7. The CDR3 DNA follows: TGTGCCAGCAGAAAGGGACAGGGGGCACAGGAGACCCAGTACTTC. Encoded protein: CASRKGQGAQETQYF.

In its sample, this clonotype was seen a few times. The V gene is TRBV25-1, the J gene TRBJ2-1; 7 nucleotides match TRBD1. CDR1 and CDR2 from the germline V gene are MGHDK and SYGVNS. The CDR3 is 18 residues long. V was pared by 2 bases and J by 1 base, with 11 bases of the junction left unmatched. CDR3 sequence (DNA): TGTGCCAGCAGTGAAGGGACAGCGGTCGGTGGATCCTACAATGAGCAGTTCTTC. This gives the protein CASSEGTAVGGSYNEQFF.

This CDR3 reads CASSQGQGGEKLFF. Here the CDR3 DNA reads TGTGCCAGCAGTCAGGGACAGGGCGGCGAAAAACTGTTTTTT. The J gene is TRBJ1-4, the V gene TRBV2; 9 nucleotides match TRBD1. Germline CDR1 is SNHLY and CDR2 is FYNNEI. The CDR3 totals 14 residues. V lost 5 bases to trimming and J lost 8 bases; unmatched junction nucleotides: 6. Full variable domain (missing parts from reference TRBV2 and TRBJ1-4): EPEVTQTPSHQVTQMGQEVILRCVPISNHLYFYWYRQILGQKVEFLVSFYNNEISEKSEIFDDQFSVERPDGSNFTLKIRSTKLEDSAMYFCASSQGQGGEKLFFGSGTQLSVL.